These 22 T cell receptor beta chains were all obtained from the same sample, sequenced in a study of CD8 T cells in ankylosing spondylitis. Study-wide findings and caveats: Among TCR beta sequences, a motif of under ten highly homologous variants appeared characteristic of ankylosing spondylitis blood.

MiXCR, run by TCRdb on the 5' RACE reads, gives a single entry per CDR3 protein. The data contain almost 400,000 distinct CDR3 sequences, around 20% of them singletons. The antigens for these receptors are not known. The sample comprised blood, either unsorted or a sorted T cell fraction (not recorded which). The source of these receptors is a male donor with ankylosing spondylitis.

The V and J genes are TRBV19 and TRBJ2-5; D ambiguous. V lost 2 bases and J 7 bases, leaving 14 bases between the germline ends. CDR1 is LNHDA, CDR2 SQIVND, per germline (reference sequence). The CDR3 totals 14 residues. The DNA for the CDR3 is TGTGCCAGTAGTATATTGGGCCCACTGGCGACCCAGTACTTC. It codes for CASSILGPLATQYF.

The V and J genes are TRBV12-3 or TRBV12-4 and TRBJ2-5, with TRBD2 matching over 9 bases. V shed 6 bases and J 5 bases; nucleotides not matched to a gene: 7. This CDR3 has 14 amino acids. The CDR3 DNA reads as TGTGCCAGCAGGGGTAGCGGGGGAAGGGAGACCCAGTACTTC. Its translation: CASRGSGGRETQYF.

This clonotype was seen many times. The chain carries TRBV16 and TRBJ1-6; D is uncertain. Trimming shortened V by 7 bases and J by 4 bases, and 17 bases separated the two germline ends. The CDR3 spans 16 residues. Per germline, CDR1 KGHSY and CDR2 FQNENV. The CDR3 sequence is CASNSNPADYNSPLHF. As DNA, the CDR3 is TGTGCCAGCAACTCCAATCCTGCGGATTATAATTCACCCCTCCACTTT.

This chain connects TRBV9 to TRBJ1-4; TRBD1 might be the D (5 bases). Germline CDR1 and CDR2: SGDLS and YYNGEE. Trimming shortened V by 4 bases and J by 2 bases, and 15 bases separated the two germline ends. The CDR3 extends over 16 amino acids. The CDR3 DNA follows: TGTGCCAGCAGCCCGACGTGGGGGGATACTAATGAAAAACTGTTTTTT. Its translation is CASSPTWGDTNEKLFF.

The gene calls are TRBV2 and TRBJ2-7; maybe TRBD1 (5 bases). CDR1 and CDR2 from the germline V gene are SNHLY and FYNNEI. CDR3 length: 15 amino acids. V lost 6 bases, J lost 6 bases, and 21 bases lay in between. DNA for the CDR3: TGTGCCAGCAGCGAACGACAGATAACTACTCCCGAGCAGTACTTC. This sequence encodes CASSERQITTPEQYF.

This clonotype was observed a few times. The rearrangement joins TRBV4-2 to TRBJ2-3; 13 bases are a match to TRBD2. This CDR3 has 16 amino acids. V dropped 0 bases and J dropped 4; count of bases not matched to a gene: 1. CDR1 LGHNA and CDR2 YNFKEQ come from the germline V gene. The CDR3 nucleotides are TGTGCCAGCAGCCAAGACGGGACTAGCGGGGCAGATACGCAGTATTTT. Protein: CASSQDGTSGADTQYF.

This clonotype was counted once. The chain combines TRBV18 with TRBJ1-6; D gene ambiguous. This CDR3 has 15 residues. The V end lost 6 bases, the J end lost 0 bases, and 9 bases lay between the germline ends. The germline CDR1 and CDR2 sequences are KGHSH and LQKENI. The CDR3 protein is CASSPRSSYNSPLHF. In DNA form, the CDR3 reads TGTGCCAGCTCTCCCAGGAGCTCCTATAATTCACCCCTCCACTTT.

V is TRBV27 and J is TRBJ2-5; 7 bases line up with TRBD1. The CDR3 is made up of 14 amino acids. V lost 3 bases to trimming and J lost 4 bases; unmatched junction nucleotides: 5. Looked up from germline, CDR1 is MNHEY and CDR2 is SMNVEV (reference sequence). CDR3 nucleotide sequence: TGTGCCAGCAGTTTTCTAGACAGGGCAGAGACCCAGTACTTC. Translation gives CASSFLDRAETQYF.

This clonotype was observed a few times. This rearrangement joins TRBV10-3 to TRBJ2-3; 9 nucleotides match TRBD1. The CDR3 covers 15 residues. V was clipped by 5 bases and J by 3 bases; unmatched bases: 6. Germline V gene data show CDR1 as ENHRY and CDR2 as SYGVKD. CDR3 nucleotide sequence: TGTGCCATCAGTCCGAGGACAGGGGCGACAGATACGCAGTATTTT. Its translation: CAISPRTGATDTQYF.

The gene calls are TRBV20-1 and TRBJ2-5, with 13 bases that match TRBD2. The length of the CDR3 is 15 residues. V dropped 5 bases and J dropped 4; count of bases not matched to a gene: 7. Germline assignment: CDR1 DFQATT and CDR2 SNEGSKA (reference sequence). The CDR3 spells CSAQLAGGPGETQYF. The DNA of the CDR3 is TGCAGTGCTCAACTAGCGGGAGGGCCGGGAGAGACCCAGTACTTC.

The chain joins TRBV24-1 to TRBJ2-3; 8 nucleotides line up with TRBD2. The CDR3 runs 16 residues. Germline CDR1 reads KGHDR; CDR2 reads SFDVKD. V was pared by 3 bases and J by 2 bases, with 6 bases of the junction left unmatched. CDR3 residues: CATSDMTGGFTDTQYF. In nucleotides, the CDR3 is TGTGCCACCAGTGATATGACGGGAGGGTTCACAGATACGCAGTATTTT.

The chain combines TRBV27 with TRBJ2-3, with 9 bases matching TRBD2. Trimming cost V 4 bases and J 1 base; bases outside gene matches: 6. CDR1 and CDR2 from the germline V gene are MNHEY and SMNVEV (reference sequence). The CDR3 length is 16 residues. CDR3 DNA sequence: TGTGCCAGCAGTTCTCCCCGGACTAGCGGCACAGATACGCAGTATTTT. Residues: CASSSPRTSGTDTQYF.

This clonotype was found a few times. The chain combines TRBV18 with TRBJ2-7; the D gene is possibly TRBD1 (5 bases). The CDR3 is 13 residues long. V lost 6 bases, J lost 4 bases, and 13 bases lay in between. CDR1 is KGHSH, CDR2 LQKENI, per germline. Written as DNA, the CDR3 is TGTGCCAGCTCCGACCAAGGGGTGTACGAGCAGTACTTC. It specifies CASSDQGVYEQYF.

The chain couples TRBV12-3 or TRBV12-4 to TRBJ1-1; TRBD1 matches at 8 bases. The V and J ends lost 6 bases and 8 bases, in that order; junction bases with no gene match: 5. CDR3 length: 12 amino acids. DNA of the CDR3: TGTGCCAGCAGCCGGGACAGGCGAGAAGCTTTCTTT. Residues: CASSRDRREAFF.

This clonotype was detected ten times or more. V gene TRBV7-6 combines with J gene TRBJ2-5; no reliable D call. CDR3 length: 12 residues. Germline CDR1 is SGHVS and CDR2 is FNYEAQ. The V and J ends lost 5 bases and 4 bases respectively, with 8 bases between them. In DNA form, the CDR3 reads TGTGCCAGCAGCAGTAGATTAGAGACCCAGTACTTC. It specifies CASSSRLETQYF.

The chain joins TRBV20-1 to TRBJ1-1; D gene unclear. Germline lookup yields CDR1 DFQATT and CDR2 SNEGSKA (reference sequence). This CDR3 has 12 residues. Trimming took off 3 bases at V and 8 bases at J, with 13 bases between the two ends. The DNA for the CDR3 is TGCAGTGCTAGTAGGTTCGGGGTCGAAGCTTTCTTT. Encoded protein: CSASRFGVEAFF.

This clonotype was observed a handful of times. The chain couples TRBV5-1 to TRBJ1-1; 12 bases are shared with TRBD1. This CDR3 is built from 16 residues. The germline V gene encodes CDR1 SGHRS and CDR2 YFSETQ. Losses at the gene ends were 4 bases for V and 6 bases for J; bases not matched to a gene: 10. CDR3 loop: CASSPVPGQGAPEAFF. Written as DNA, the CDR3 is TGCGCCAGCAGCCCCGTCCCGGGACAGGGGGCACCTGAAGCTTTCTTT.

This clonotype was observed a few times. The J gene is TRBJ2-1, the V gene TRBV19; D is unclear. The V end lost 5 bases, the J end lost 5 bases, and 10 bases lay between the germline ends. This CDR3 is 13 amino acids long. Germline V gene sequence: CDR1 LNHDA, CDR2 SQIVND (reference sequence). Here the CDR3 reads CASSFRQNNEQFF. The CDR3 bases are TGTGCCAGTAGTTTTCGGCAAAACAATGAGCAGTTCTTC.

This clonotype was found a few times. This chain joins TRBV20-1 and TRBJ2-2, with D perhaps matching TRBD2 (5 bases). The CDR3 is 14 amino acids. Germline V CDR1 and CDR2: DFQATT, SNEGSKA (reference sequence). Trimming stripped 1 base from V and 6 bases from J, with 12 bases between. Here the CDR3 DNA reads TGCAGTGCTAGAGCCACTAGTTTTCCCGGGGAGCTGTTTTTT. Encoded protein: CSARATSFPGELFF.

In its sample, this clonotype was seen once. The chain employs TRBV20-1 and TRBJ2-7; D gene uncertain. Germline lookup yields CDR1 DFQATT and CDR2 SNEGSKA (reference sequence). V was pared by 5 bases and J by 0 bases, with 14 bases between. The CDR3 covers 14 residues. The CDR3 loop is CSAFVLRPSYEQYF. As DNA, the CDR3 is TGCAGTGCTTTTGTTCTGAGACCCTCCTACGAGCAGTACTTC.

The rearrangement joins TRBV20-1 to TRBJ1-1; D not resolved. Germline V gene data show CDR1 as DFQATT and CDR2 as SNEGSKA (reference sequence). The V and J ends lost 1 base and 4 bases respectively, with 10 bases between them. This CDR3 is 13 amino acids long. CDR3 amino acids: CSARGRISTEAFF. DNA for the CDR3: TGCAGTGCTAGAGGACGGATAAGCACTGAAGCTTTCTTT.

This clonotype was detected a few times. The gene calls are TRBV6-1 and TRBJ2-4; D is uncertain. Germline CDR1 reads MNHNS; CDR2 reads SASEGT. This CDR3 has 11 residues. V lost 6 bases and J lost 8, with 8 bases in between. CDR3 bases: TGTGCCAGCAGCGCAACGTACATTCAGTACTTC. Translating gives CASSATYIQYF.